This T cell receptor (beta chain) appears in the sequencing data of a study of T cell changes during pregnancy in multiple sclerosis. Assay: immunoSEQ multiplex PCR; the TCRdb copy retains only in-frame clones and omits some. The sample includes 39,000 or so clones, almost 95% seen only once; the top ten take about 8%. The CDR3 runs 12 residues. Per germline, CDR1 SEHNR and CDR2 FQNEAQ (reference sequence). The V gene end was trimmed by 1 base and the J gene end by 14 bases; junction bases not matched to a gene: 4. This clone has a single count. The TCR comes from a female donor with multiple sclerosis, enrolled in a pregnancy study. V usage is TRBV7-9 and J usage is TRBJ1-5; 8 nucleotides match TRBD1. The material sequenced was CD8+ T cells from peripheral blood mononuclear cells, taken in the third trimester of pregnancy. The CDR3 DNA is TGTGCCAGCAGCTTAGGGGACAGGATCGAGCATTTT. Encoded protein: CASSLGDRIEHF.